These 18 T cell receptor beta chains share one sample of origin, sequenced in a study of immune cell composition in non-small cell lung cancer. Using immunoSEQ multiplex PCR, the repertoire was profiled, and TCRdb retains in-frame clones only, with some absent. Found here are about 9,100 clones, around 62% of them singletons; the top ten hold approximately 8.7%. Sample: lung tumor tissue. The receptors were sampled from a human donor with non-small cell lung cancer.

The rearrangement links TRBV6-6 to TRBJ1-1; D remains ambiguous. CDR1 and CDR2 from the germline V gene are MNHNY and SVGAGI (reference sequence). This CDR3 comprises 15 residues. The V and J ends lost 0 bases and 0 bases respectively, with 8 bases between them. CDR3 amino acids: CASSYSRLLNTEAFF. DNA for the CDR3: TGTGCCAGCAGTTACTCCCGACTGTTGAACACTGAAGCTTTCTTT.

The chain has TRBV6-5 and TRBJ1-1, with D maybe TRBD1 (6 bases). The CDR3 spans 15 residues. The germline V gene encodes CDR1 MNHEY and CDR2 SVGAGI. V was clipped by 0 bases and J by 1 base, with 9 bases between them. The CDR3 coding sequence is TGTGCCAGCAGTTACTCGTCCAGGGGGAACACTGAAGCTTTCTTT. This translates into CASSYSSRGNTEAFF.

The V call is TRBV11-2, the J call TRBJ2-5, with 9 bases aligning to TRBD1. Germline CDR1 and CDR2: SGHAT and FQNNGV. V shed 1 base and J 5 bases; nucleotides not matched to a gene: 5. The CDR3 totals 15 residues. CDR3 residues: CASSLVTGGSETQYF. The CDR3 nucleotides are TGTGCCAGCAGCTTAGTTACAGGGGGCTCGGAGACCCAGTACTTC.

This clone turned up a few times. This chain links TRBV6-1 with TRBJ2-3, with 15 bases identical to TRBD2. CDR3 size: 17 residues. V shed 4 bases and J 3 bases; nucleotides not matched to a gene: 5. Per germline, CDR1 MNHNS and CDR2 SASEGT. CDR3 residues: CASSGGLAGGPTDTQYF. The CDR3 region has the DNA TGTGCCAGCAGTGGAGGACTAGCGGGGGGGCCAACAGATACGCAGTATTTT.

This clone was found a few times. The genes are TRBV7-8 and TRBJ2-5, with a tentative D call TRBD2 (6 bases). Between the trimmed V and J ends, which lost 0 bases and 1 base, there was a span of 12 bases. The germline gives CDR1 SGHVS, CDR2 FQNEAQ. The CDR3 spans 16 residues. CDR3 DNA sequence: TGTGCCAGCAGCTTAGCCGGCGGGACTCTCCAAGAGACCCAGTACTTC. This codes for CASSLAGGTLQETQYF.

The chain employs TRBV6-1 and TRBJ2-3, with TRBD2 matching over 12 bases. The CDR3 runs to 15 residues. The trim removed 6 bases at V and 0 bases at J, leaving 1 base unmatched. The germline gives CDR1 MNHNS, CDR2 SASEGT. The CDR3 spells CASRGTSGSTDTQYF. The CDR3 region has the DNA TGTGCCAGCAGGGGGACTAGCGGGAGCACAGATACGCAGTATTTT.

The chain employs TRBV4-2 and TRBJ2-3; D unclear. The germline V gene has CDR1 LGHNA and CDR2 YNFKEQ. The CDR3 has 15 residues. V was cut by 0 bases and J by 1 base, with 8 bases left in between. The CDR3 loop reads CASSQELTRTDTQYF. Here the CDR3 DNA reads TGTGCCAGCAGCCAAGAACTTACCCGCACAGATACGCAGTATTTT.

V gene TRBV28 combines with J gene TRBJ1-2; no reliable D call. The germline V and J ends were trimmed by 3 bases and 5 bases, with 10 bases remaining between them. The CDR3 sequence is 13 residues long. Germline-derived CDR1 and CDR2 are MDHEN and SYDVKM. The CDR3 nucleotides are TGTGCCAGCAGTTTGGTGGCAGAGTATGGCTACACCTTC. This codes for CASSLVAEYGYTF.

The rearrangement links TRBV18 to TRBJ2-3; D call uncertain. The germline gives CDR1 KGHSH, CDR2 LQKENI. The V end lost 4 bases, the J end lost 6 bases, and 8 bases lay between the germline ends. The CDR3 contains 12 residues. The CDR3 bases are TGTGCCAGCTCACTTATGGGGGATACGCAGTATTTT. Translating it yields CASSLMGDTQYF.

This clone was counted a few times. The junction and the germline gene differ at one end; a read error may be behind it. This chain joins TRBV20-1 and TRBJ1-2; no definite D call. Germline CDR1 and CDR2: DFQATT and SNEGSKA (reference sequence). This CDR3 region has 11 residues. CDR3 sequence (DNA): TGCAGTGCTAGAGATCGATTGGAATATGCCTTC. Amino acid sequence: CSARDRLEYAF.

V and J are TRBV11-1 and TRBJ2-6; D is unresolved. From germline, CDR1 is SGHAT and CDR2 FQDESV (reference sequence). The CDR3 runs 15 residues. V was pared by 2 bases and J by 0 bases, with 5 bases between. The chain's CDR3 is CASSLWGSGANVLTF. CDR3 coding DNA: TGTGCCAGCAGCTTATGGGGCTCTGGGGCCAACGTCCTGACTTTC.

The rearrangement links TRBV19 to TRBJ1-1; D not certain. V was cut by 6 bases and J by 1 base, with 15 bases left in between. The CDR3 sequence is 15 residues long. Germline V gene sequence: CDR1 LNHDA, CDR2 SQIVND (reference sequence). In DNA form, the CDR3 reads TGTGCCAGTAGCCCAGCCATCAATACGAACACTGAAGCTTTCTTT. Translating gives CASSPAINTNTEAFF. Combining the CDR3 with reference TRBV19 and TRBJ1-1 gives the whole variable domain DGGITQSPKYLFRKEGQNVTLSCEQNLNHDAMYWYRQDPGQGLRLIYYSQIVNDFQKGDIAEGYSVSREKKESFPLTVTSAQKNPTAFYLCASSPAINTNTEAFFGQGTRLTVV.

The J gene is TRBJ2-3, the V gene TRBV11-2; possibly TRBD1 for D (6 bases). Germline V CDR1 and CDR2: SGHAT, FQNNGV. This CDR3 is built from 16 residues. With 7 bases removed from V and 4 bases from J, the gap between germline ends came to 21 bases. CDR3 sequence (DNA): TGTGCCAGCAACATAGGTGGGGCAGGGGTGCCAGATACGCAGTATTTT. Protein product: CASNIGGAGVPDTQYF.

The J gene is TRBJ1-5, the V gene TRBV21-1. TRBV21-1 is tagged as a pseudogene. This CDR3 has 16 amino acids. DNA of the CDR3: TGTGCCAGCAGCAAGAAAAGATGGCGGAGCGGTCAGCCCCAGCATTTT. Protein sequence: CASSKKRWRSGQPQHF.

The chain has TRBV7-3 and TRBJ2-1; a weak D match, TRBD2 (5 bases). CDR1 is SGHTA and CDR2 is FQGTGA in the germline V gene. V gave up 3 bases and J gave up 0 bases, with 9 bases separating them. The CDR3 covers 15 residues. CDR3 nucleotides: TGTGCCAGCAGCTTTAGTGGGAGCTCCTACAATGAGCAGTTCTTC. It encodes CASSFSGSSYNEQFF.

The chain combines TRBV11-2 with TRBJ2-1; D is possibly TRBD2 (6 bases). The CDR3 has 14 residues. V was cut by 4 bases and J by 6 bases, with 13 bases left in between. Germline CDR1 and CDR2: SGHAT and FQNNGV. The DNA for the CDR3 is TGTGCCAGCAGCTACGGGGGACGTCTCAATGAGCAGTTCTTC. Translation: CASSYGGRLNEQFF. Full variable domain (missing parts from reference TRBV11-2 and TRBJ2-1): EAGVAQSPRYKIIEKRQSVAFWCNPISGHATLYWYQQILGQGPKLLIQFQNNGVVDDSQLPKDRFSAERLKGVDSTLKIQPAKLEDSAVYLCASSYGGRLNEQFFGPGTRLTVL.

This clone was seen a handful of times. The CDR3 loop reads CASSPGDGSNEKLFF. Written as DNA, the CDR3 is TGTGCCAGCAGCCCCGGTGACGGGTCTAATGAAAAACTGTTTTTT. The gene calls are TRBV7-2 and TRBJ1-4; D remains unclear. Germline V gene lookup returns CDR1 SGHTA and CDR2 FQGNSA. This CDR3 region has 15 residues. V was shortened by 5 bases and J by 3 bases, with 13 bases between the two germline ends. The entire variable domain, with the rest obtained from reference TRBV7-2 and TRBJ1-4, is as follows: GAGVSQSPSNKVTEKGKDVELRCDPISGHTALYWYRQSLGQGLEFLIYFQGNSAPDKSGLPSDRFSAERTGGSVSTLTIQRTQQEDSAVYLCASSPGDGSNEKLFFGSGTQLSVL.

The CDR3 reads CASSGSEGFVYGYTF. As DNA, the CDR3 is TGTGCCAGCTCCGGATCGGAGGGGTTCGTATATGGCTACACCTTC. This sequence joins TRBV6-5 and TRBJ1-2; a weak D match, TRBD1 (5 bases). The CDR3 length is 15 residues. Trimming stripped 8 bases from V and 5 bases from J, with 21 bases between. Germline CDR1 is MNHEY and CDR2 is SVGAGI.